This T cell receptor (beta chain) was recorded in a study of spatial heterogeneity in lung cancer. On the study more broadly: There was a strong correlation between the counts of TCR transcripts measured in tumor regions and a T cell transcriptional module score that was calculated from matched bulk RNA-seq.

Germline V lookup: CDR1 SGHDT, CDR2 YYEEEE. V lost 4 bases and J lost 6; bases outside the gene matches: 10. The length of the CDR3 is 16 residues. Findings and limits, study-wide: Mutation counts in tumors were tracked by counts of expanded intratumoral alpha and beta TCRs.

Regarding time point: sample taken at primary tumor resection. Donors were fewer than 90 untreated early-stage non-small cell lung cancer patients. Whole RNA, which was extracted from tumor, nontumor lung tissue or frozen PBMC, was sequenced without any cell sorting. This clonotype was detected many times. Antigen specificity is unknown. As an off-target read in a library built for alpha chains, this beta chain has a frequency of little significance. Individual TCR cDNA molecules each bore their own unique molecular identifier. TCRdb reprocessed the 5' RACE reads via MiXCR and lists one record per CDR3 protein. The data hold 8,000 to 10,000 distinct CDR3 sequences, with less than 7.5% observed a single time.

This sequence joins TRBV5-6 and TRBJ2-2; 9 nucleotides line up with TRBD1. The receptor was isolated from a male donor with early-stage non-small cell lung cancer. Sequenced material: lung tumor tissue, taken at surgery. DNA for the CDR3: TGTGCCAGCAGCCTGGACAGGGGCCAATACGCCGGGGAGCTGTTTTTT. It specifies CASSLDRGQYAGELFF.